The present T cell receptor (beta chain) was sequenced within a study of T cells in Graves' hyperthyroidism and ophthalmopathy. Note on this clonotype: The antigen is undetermined.

Trimming cost V 5 bases and J 5 bases, with 16 bases left between them. Looked up from germline, CDR1 is SGHTA and CDR2 is FQGNSA. The CDR3 extends over 14 amino acids. General study points: Most clonotypes expanded in the thyroid (above 0.001) were also present in blood.

Amplification yielded TCR beta CDR3 regions, with RNA transcripts as the source. The primer set for the first-round RT-PCR of the TCR CDR3 was HTBI. TCRdb called the multiplex PCR reads again in MiXCR, with one record for every CDR3 protein. Of approximately 590,000 distinct CDR3 sequences in the sample, around 14% were seen once. The sample taken for sequencing was blood. The genes are TRBV7-2 and TRBJ2-7; weak D call: TRBD2 (5 bases). This sequence was found in a woman in her 30s with Graves' hyperthyroidism. The CDR3, as DNA: TGTGCCAGCAGCCAAGACCAACAGAGGGACGAGCAGTACTTC. It yields the protein CASSQDQQRDEQYF. The complete variable domain, with remaining parts taken from reference TRBV7-2 and TRBJ2-7, reads GAGVSQSPSNKVTEKGKDVELRCDPISGHTALYWYRQSLGQGLEFLIYFQGNSAPDKSGLPSDRFSAERTGGSVSTLTIQRTQQEDSAVYLCASSQDQQRDEQYFGPGTRLTVT.